A selection of T cell receptor beta chains follows, all from one sample in a study of technical replicates of blood from several donors. The table came from immunoSEQ multiplex PCR; TCRdb's copy has only in-frame clones and leaves some out. The sample yields roughly 74,000 clones, roughly nine tenths seen once. The sequencing sample was made of T cells isolated from PBMCs. The origin of the receptors is a human donor in good health. Each CDR3 is given with its conserved first and last residue. A D gene is named only where the DNA matches it firmly. Only some rows state a clone size, as once, few, many or a class for expanded clones.

clone size,J gene,D gene,V gene,CDR3 protein,CDR3 DNA
NA,TRBJ2-7,TRBD2,TRBV5-6,CASSLVREGPYEQYF,TGTGCCAGCAGCTTGGTCCGGGAGGGTCCTTACGAGCAGTACTTC
NA,TRBJ1-2,NA,TRBV9,CASSVGGSGYTF,TGTGCCAGCAGCGTGGGCGGGTCCGGCTACACCTTC
once,TRBJ2-2,NA,TRBV13,CASSRGHPTGELFF,TGTGCCAGCAGCAGGGGACACCCTACCGGGGAGCTGTTTTTT
NA,TRBJ1-1,NA,TRBV28,CASGESRGPRAEAFF,TGTGCCAGCGGGGAAAGCAGGGGCCCGCGTGCTGAAGCTTTCTTT
once,TRBJ1-3,NA,TRBV11-2,CASSLVLGHSGNTIYF,TGTGCCAGCAGCTTAGTCCTTGGCCACTCTGGAAACACCATATATTTT
NA,TRBJ1-2,TRBD1,TRBV9,CASSVAGTGFVHGYTF,TGTGCCAGCAGCGTCGCCGGGACAGGGTTTGTACATGGCTACACCTTC
NA,TRBJ2-5,TRBD1,TRBV7-8,CASSLQPGQGKETQYF,TGTGCCAGCAGCCTCCAACCGGGACAGGGGAAGGAGACCCAGTACTTC
NA,TRBJ1-2,NA,TRBV27,CASRTGTLGYGYTF,TGTGCCAGCAGGACAGGAACCCTTGGCTATGGCTACACCTTC
NA,TRBJ1-1,NA,TRBV6-5,CASSYLGGTEAFF,TGTGCCAGCAGTTACTTAGGGGGCACTGAAGCTTTCTTT
NA,TRBJ1-4,TRBD1,TRBV7-9,CASSLGGGGEKLFF,TGTGCCAGCAGCTTAGGAGGGGGCGGTGAAAAACTGTTTTTT
NA,TRBJ2-7,NA,TRBV7-6,CASSPRTTRSSEQYF,TGTGCCAGCAGCCCTAGGACTACCAGGTCCTCCGAGCAGTACTTC
NA,TRBJ1-1,NA,TRBV10-1,CASSESLGGNTEAFF,TGCGCCAGCAGTGAGTCTCTCGGCGGGAACACTGAAGCTTTCTTT
NA,TRBJ1-1,NA,TRBV10-3,CAIRRDGSTEAFF,TGTGCCATCAGGAGGGACGGGAGCACTGAAGCTTTCTTT
NA,TRBJ2-5,NA,TRBV7-9,CASSLAGVLGGETQYF,TGTGCCAGCAGCTTAGCGGGAGTTCTAGGAGGAGAGACCCAGTACTTC
once,TRBJ2-1,TRBD2,TRBV19,CASSPRTSGRLKNEQFF,TGTGCCAGTAGTCCCCGTACTAGCGGGAGGTTGAAGAATGAGCAGTTCTTC
few,TRBJ2-7,TRBD1,TRBV11-3,CASSRDRAFDEQYF,TGTGCCAGCAGTCGTGACAGGGCATTTGACGAGCAGTACTTC
NA,TRBJ2-1,TRBD2,TRBV6-5,CASSRPAGGYFQQFF,TGTGCCAGCAGTCGGCCAGCGGGAGGTTACTTCCAGCAGTTCTTC
NA,TRBJ1-5,NA,TRBV6-6,CASSYSGLQPQHF,TGTGCCAGCAGTTATTCAGGGTTACAGCCCCAGCATTTT
NA,TRBJ1-1,TRBD1,TRBV6-1,CASSEARLTGGWTEAFF,TGTGCCAGCAGTGAAGCTCGATTGACAGGGGGATGGACTGAAGCTTTCTTT
once,TRBJ1-5,NA,TRBV4-3,CASSQDVSGTEDLQPQHF,TGCGCCAGCAGCCAAGATGTTTCCGGTACTGAGGATCTCCAGCCCCAGCATTTT
NA,TRBJ2-5,NA,TRBV2,CAGLGRPQETQYF,TGTGCCGGACTCGGACGCCCTCAAGAGACCCAGTACTTC
NA,TRBJ2-3,TRBD1,TRBV11-2,CASSLVGTGTDTQYF,TGTGCCAGCAGCTTAGTGGGGACAGGGACAGATACGCAGTATTTT
NA,TRBJ2-6,NA,TRBV2,CASFRGSGANVLTF,TGTGCCAGCTTTAGGGGATCTGGGGCCAACGTCCTGACTTTC
NA,TRBJ1-4,TRBD1,TRBV5-8,CASSSGTGIGIKEKLFF,TGTGCCAGCAGTTCCGGGACAGGGATAGGTATAAAGGAAAAACTGTTTTTT
once,TRBJ1-4,NA,TRBV27,CASSSSGGLLWREKLFF,NA
few,TRBJ1-2,TRBD1,TRBV30,CAWIRLGQGADGYTF,TGTGCCTGGATCCGTTTGGGACAGGGGGCTGATGGCTACACCTTC
NA,TRBJ2-7,TRBD1,TRBV19,CASAVSGTAWEQYF,TGTGCCAGTGCGGTATCCGGGACAGCCTGGGAGCAGTACTTC
NA,TRBJ2-6,NA,TRBV28,CASQRVAGANVLTF,TGTGCCAGTCAGCGGGTGGCCGGGGCCAACGTCCTGACTTTC
NA,TRBJ2-1,TRBD2,TRBV10-3,CAITSIAGLYNEQFF,TGTGCCATCACCAGTATAGCGGGACTGTACAATGAGCAGTTCTTC
NA,TRBJ1-3,NA,TRBV4-1,CASSHGLRENTIYF,TGCGCCAGCAGCCATGGACTGCGTGAAAACACCATATATTTT
NA,TRBJ1-4,NA,TRBV4-1,CASSQDEGANEKLFF,TGCGCCAGCAGCCAAGACGAGGGCGCTAATGAAAAACTGTTTTTT
NA,TRBJ2-1,NA,TRBV7-2,CASSLSFEQFF,TGTGCCAGCAGCTTAAGCTTTGAGCAGTTCTTC
NA,TRBJ1-2,NA,TRBV4-2,CASSQESEKEGYTF,TGTGCCAGCAGCCAAGAATCGGAGAAAGAGGGCTACACCTTC
NA,TRBJ2-1,NA,TRBV5-6,CASSKHSGNEQFF,TGTGCCAGCAGCAAGCACTCAGGGAATGAGCAGTTCTTC
NA,TRBJ2-1,TRBD2,TRBV2,CASRVIGTSGSYEQFF,TGTGCCAGCAGGGTAATAGGGACTAGCGGGTCCTATGAGCAGTTCTTC
NA,TRBJ2-7,NA,TRBV5-1,CASSLGTPEIYEQYF,TGCGCCAGCAGCTTGGGGACACCTGAAATCTACGAGCAGTACTTC
NA,TRBJ2-1,TRBD2,TRBV6-1,CASSEDPLAGYNEQFF,TGTGCCAGCAGTGAAGATCCCCTAGCGGGCTACAATGAGCAGTTCTTC
once,TRBJ2-1,TRBD2,TRBV5-4,CASSQRLAGNSYNEQFF,TGTGCCAGCAGCCAAAGACTAGCGGGAAACTCCTACAATGAGCAGTTCTTC
NA,TRBJ1-1,NA,TRBV5-4,CASSRRGSMNTEAFF,TGTGCCAGCAGCCGTAGGGGGAGCATGAACACTGAAGCTTTCTTT
once,TRBJ1-1,NA,TRBV9,CASSPDSGTEAFF,TGTGCCAGCAGCCCCGACAGTGGGACTGAAGCTTTCTTT
NA,TRBJ2-7,NA,TRBV7-7,CASSLGDTYEQYF,TGTGCTAGCAGCTTAGGGGACACGTACGAGCAGTACTTC
NA,TRBJ1-1,NA,TRBV6-5,CASSQTANTEAFF,TGTGCCAGCAGCCAAACAGCGAACACTGAAGCTTTCTTT